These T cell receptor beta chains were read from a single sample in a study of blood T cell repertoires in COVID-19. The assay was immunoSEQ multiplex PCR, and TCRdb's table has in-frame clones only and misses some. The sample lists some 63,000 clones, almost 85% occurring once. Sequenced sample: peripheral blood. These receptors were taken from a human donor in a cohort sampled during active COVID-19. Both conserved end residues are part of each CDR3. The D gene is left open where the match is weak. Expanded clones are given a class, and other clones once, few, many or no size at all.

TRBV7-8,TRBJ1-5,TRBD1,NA,CASSLATGDQPQHF,TGTGCCAGCAGCTTAGCGACAGGGGATCAGCCCCAGCATTTT
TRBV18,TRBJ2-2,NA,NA,CASSPPLDRTGELFF,TGTGCCAGCTCACCACCGCTAGACAGGACCGGGGAGCTGTTTTTT
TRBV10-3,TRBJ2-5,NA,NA,CAISVTLTGQETQYF,TGTGCCATCAGTGTAACCCTGACAGGCCAAGAGACCCAGTACTTC
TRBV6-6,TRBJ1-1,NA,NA,CASSGGAEAFF,TGTGCCAGCAGTGGGGGCGCTGAAGCTTTCTTT
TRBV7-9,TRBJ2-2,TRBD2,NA,CASSEWGGGTGELFF,TGTGCCAGCAGCGAATGGGGGGGTGGCACCGGGGAGCTGTTTTTT
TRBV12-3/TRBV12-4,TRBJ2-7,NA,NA,CASSFESYEQYF,TGTGCCAGCAGTTTCGAGTCCTACGAGCAGTACTTC
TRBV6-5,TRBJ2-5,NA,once,CASDVGWGLQETQYF,TGTGCCAGCGACGTCGGTTGGGGGCTGCAAGAGACCCAGTACTTC
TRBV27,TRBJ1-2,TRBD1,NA,CASSPSPTGNYGYTF,TGTGCCAGCAGTCCTTCGCCGACAGGGAACTATGGCTACACCTTC
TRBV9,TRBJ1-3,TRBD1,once,CASSVPTGDSGNTIYF,TGTGCCAGCAGCGTTCCGACAGGGGACTCTGGAAACACCATATATTTT
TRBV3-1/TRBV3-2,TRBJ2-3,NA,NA,CASSQVGTTSTDTQYF,TGTGCCAGCAGCCAAGTGGGCACAACTAGCACAGATACGCAGTATTTT
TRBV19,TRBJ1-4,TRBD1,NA,CASSETGVGSEKLFF,TGTGCCAGTAGTGAAACAGGGGTAGGTTCAGAAAAACTGTTTTTT
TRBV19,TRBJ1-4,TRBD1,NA,CASSSGGGFEKLFF,TGTGCCAGTAGCTCAGGGGGCGGCTTTGAAAAACTGTTTTTT
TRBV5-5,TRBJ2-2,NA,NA,CASSLASVGVTGELFF,TGTGCCAGCAGCTTGGCTAGCGTTGGGGTCACCGGGGAGCTGTTTTTT
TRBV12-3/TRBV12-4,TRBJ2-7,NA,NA,CASSPGQYEQYF,TGTGCCAGCAGTCCCGGACAGTACGAGCAGTACTTC
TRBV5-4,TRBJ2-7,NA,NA,CASSLVGTFSYEQYF,TGTGCCAGCAGCTTGGTTGGGACATTCTCCTACGAGCAGTACTTC
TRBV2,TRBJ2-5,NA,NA,CASSSQLAGLGETQYF,TGTGCCAGCAGTTCCCAATTGGCGGGGTTAGGGGAGACCCAGTACTTC
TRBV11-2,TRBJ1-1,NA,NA,CASSLGEDQGAFF,TGTGCCAGCAGTCTCGGGGAAGACCAAGGAGCTTTCTTT
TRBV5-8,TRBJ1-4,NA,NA,CASSLGYQNEKLFF,TGTGCCAGCAGCTTGGGATATCAGAATGAAAAACTGTTTTTT
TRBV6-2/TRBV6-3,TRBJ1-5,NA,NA,CASSWTVSNQPQHF,TGTGCCAGCAGTTGGACAGTTAGCAATCAGCCCCAGCATTTT
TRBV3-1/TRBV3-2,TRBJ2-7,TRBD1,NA,CASSQEMGQRHEQYF,TGTGCCAGCAGCCAAGAAATGGGACAGCGCCACGAGCAGTACTTC
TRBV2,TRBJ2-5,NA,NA,CASSVSTVTLETQYF,TGTGCCAGCAGCGTCTCGACAGTAACCCTCGAGACCCAGTACTTC
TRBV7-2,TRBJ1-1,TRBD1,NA,CASSLGGQGKTEAFF,TGTGCCAGCAGCTTAGGTGGACAGGGGAAGACTGAAGCTTTCTTT
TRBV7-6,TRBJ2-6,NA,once,CASRHRGANVLTF,TGTGCCAGCAGGCACCGGGGGGCCAACGTCCTGACTTTC
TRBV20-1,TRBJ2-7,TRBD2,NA,CSASPSGGPEQYF,TGCAGTGCTAGTCCTAGCGGGGGCCCGGAGCAGTACTTC
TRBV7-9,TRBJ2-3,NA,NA,CASSPYLGGGDTQYF,TGTGCCAGCAGCCCTTACTTGGGCGGCGGGGATACGCAGTATTTT
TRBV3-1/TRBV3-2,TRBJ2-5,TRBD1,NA,CASASMTGAYQETQYF,TGTGCCAGCGCGTCAATGACAGGGGCCTACCAAGAGACCCAGTACTTC
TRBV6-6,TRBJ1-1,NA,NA,CASSYSQNTKAFF,TGTGCCAGCAGTTATTCCCAGAACACTAAAGCTTTCTTT